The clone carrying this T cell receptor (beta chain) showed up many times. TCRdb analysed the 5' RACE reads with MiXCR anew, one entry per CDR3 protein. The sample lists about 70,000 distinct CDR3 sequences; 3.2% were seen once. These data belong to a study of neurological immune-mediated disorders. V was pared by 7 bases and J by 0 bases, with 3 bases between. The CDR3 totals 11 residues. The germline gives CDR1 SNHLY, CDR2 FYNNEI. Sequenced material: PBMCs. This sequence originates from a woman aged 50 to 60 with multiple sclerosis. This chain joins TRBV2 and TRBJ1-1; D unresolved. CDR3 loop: CASTMNTEAFF. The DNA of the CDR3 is TGTGCCAGCACGATGAACACTGAAGCTTTCTTT.